This T cell receptor (beta chain) was sequenced during a study of T cell changes during pregnancy in multiple sclerosis. J lost 6 bases, V lost 5 bases, and 3 bases had no gene match. CDR3 length: 14 amino acids. In germline, CDR1 is SEHNR, CDR2 FQNEAQ (reference sequence). Sequencing was performed with immunoSEQ multiplex PCR; in TCRdb, only in-frame clones are kept and a portion is missing. The data contain tens of thousands of clones, about 92% of them seen just once; the ten biggest clones take up roughly 2.5%. This TCR came from a female donor with multiple sclerosis, enrolled in a pregnancy study. The sample in question was peripheral blood, obtained in the second trimester of pregnancy. J is TRBJ1-5 and V is TRBV7-9; 11 bases align to TRBD1. The CDR3 region has the DNA TGTGCCAGCAGCCAGGGACAGGGGGGTCAGCCCCAGCATTTT. Encoded protein: CASSQGQGGQPQHF.